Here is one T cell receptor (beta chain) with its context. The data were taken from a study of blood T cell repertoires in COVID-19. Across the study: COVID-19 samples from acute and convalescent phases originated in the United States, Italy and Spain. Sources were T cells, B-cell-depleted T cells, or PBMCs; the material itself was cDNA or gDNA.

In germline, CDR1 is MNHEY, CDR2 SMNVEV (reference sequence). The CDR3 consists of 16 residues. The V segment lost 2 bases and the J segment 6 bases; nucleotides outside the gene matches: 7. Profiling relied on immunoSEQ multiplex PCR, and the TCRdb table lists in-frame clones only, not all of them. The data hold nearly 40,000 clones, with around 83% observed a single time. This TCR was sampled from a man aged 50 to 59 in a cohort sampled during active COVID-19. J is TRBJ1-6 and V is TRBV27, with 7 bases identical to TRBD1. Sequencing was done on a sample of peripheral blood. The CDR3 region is CASSLTEGAVNSPLHF. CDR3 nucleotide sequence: TGTGCCAGCAGTTTAACGGAGGGGGCGGTTAATTCACCCCTCCACTTT.